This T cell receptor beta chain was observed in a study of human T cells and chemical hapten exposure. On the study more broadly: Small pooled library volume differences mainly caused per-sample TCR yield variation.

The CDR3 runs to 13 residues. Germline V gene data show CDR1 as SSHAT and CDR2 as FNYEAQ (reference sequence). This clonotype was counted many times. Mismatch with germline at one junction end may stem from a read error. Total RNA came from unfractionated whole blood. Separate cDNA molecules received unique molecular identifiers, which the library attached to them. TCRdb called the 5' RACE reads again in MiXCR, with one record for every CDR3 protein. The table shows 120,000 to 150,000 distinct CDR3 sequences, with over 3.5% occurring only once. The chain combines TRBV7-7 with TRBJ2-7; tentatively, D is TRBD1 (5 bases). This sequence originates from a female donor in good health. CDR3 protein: CASSVTAANEQYF. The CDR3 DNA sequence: TGTGCTAGCAGCGTGACAGCTGCTAACGAGCAGTACTTC.